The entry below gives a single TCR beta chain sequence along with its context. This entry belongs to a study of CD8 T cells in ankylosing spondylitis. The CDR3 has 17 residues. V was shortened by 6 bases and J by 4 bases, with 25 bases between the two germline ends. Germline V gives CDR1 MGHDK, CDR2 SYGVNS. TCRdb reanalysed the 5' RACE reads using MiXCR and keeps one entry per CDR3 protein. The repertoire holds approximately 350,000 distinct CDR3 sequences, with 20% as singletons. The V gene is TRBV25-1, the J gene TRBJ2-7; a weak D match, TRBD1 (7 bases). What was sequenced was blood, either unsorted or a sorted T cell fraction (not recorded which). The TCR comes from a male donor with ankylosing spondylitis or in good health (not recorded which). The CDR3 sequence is CASRTDRVSPAGYEQYF. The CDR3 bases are TGTGCCAGCAGGACTGACAGGGTTAGTCCGGCGGGGTACGAGCAGTACTTC.